This TCR beta chain comes out of a study of blood T cell repertoires in COVID-19. Study information: Nucleic acid was either cDNA or gDNA, and it came from T cells, B-cell-depleted T cells, or PBMCs.

Original handling: Counts of nucleated cells, estimated from reference gene primer amplification, were obtained. Produced via immunoSEQ multiplex PCR; TCRdb's table is partial and in-frame only. V and J calls and clone size are those listed in that table; D and trimming were worked out from the DNA. The sample includes over 130,000 clones, around 83% of them seen just once. Looked up from germline, CDR1 is LGHNA and CDR2 is YNFKEQ. Unmatched junction bases numbered 6, after V lost 1 base and J lost 5 bases. The length of the CDR3 is 15 residues. Sequencing was carried out using peripheral blood. The sequence was obtained from an elderly woman with acute or convalescent COVID-19. The chain couples TRBV4-2 to TRBJ2-7; 9 bases match TRBD2. CDR3 DNA: TGTGCCAGCAGCCAAGGGCGCGGGAGGGTCGACGAGCAGTACTTC. Residues: CASSQGRGRVDEQYF.